A selection of T cell receptor beta chains follows, all from one sample in a study of CXCR3-negative and CXCR3-positive naive CD8 T cells. TCRdb reprocessed the 5' RACE reads and stores each CDR3 protein as one record, lacking DNA. The repertoire table contains about 120,000 distinct CDR3 sequences. Source material: naive CXCR3+ CD8+ T cells from blood. These receptors all come from a human donor in good health. Some clones in this sample may be carry-over from other donors' samples. Each CDR3 is given with its conserved first and last residue.

j_gene,v_gene,CDR3aa
TRBJ2-1,TRBV15,CATSSPVGYNEQFF
TRBJ2-1,TRBV19,CASSTGAYEQFF
TRBJ2-5,TRBV7-2,CASSLGSSWTGVQETQYF
TRBJ2-7,TRBV28,CASSSVSDEQYF
TRBJ1-2,TRBV4-3,CASSQDIGAGYYGYTF
TRBJ2-7,TRBV29-1,CSVRSLGIYEQYF
TRBJ2-1,TRBV7-8,CASSLILWGEAQGGYNEQFF
TRBJ2-5,TRBV7-9,CASSWVIETQYF
TRBJ2-3,TRBV12-3/TRBV12-4,CASSSQGAWGTDTQYF
TRBJ1-5,TRBV2,CASDRVSNQPQHF
TRBJ2-3,TRBV12-3/TRBV12-4,CASSEQTGWMTDTQYF
TRBJ2-7,TRBV4-3,CASSQEGPDEQYF
TRBJ2-1,TRBV20-1,CSARTGEMYNEQFF
TRBJ2-1,TRBV4-3,CASSPAGNEQFF
TRBJ1-2,TRBV6-6,CASSSRELRVGYTF
TRBJ2-2,TRBV6-2/TRBV6-3,CASRPGQEHTGELFF
TRBJ2-1,TRBV28,CASSSRVPYNEQFF
TRBJ1-1,TRBV29-1,CSAQPELNTEAFF
TRBJ1-1,TRBV21-1,CASSKDGGAGTEAFF
TRBJ2-2,TRBV6-6,CASSPSGAGELFF
TRBJ1-5,TRBV7-9,CASSFSGGASNQPQHF
TRBJ2-1,TRBV9,CASSVYNKGDEQFF
TRBJ2-4,TRBV10-3,CAISEGPGALFQYF
TRBJ2-6,TRBV28,CASSPRHLDSGANVLTF